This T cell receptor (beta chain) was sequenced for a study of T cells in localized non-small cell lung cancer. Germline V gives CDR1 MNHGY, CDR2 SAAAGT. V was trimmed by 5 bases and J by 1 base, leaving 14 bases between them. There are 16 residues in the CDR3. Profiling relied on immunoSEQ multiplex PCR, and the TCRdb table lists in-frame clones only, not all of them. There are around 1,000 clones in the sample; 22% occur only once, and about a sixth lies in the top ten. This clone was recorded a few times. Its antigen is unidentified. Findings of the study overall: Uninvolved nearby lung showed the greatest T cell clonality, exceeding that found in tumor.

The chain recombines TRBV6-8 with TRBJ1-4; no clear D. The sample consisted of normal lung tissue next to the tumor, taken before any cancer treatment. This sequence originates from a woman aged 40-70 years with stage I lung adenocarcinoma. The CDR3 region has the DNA TGTGCCAGCAGTGACAAATGGAGCAGAACTAATGAAAAACTGTTTTTT. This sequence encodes CASSDKWSRTNEKLFF.